This note documents a single T cell receptor beta chain sequence. The antigen is undetermined. This entry belongs to a study of T cell repertoires in cytomegalovirus infection. Across the whole study: Recently identified HLA-C-restricted and well-studied HLA-B-restricted CMV epitopes were used. The public TCR beta signatures pointed to both CMV infection and matching HLA type.

Germline CDR1 SGHRS, CDR2 YFSETQ. V dropped 4 bases and J dropped 4; count of bases not matched to a gene: 7. CDR3 length: 14 residues. Via MiXCR, TCRdb re-called the reads, giving one row per CDR3 protein. Of hundreds of thousands of distinct CDR3 sequences in the sample, 30% to 35% are singletons; the top ten hold over 15%. Study findings and constraints: CMV-specific HLA-C-restricted TCR beta clonotypes dominated the ex vivo response. CMV carriers having the relevant HLA were flagged by cumulative public TCR beta family frequency.

This TCR came from a human donor in good health (CMV status not recorded). Some clones in this sample may be carry-over from other donors' samples. This sample comprised cultured PBMCs, obtained from culture after CMV antigen stimulation. The chain employs TRBV5-1 and TRBJ1-1, with 7 bases aligning to TRBD1. The CDR3 DNA follows: TGCGCCAGCAGCGTAGGGGGCGCCGCCACTGAAGCTTTCTTT. Protein sequence: CASSVGGAATEAFF.